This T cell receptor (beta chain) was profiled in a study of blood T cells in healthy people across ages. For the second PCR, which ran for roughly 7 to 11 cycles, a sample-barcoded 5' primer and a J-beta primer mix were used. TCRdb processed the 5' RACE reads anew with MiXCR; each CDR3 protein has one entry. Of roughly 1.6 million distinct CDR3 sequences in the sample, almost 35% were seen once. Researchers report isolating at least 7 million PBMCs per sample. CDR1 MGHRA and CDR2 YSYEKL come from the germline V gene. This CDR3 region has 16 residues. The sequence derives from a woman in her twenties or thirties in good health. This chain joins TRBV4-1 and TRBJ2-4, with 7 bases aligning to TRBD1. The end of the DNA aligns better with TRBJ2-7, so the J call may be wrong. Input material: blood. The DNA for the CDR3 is TGCGCCAGCAGCCATGAAAGAGGGACAGAGATATACGAGCAGTACTTC. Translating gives CASSHERGTEIYEQYF.